This T cell receptor beta chain originates from a study of cytomegalovirus exposure and HLA in healthy donors. Study-wide context: The study placed about four fifths of its approximately 400 genotyped donors in the Caucasian-associated ancestry cluster. Whole-study findings and limits: Reportedly, fewer N-insertions than the approximately 600-donor mean appeared in an Asian-associated ancestry cluster in a later analysis. Presence/absence analyses assumed roughly uniform sequencing depth across donors, which may not hold. Most subjects had HLA-A and HLA-B alleles reportedly predicted accurately by TCR beta sequences.

13 Jbeta primers and 60 Vbeta primers were used for the PCR. Assay: immunoSEQ multiplex PCR; the TCRdb copy retains only in-frame clones and omits some. The sample lists approximately 110,000 clones, about 83% seen once, with roughly 6.1% in the top ten. This CDR3 is 13 amino acids long. Trimming removed 7 bases at V and 1 base at J, with 8 bases between. Germline V gene sequence: CDR1 WSHSY, CDR2 SAAADI. Concerning this clone itself: Its antigen is still unknown.

The TCR sequence derives from a man between 18 and 35 years old in good health and CMV-seronegative. The rearrangement links TRBV10-2 to TRBJ1-3; weak D call: TRBD1 (5 bases). Sequenced input: PBMCs. The CDR3 reads CASIGGSGNTIYF. DNA of the CDR3: TGCGCCAGCATCGGGGGTTCTGGAAACACCATATATTTT.